This is a list of T cell receptor beta chains from one sample in a study of CD8 T cells in ankylosing spondylitis. TCRdb recomputed calls from the 5' RACE reads with MiXCR, one row per CDR3 protein. The sample lists roughly 440,000 distinct CDR3 sequences, roughly a sixth occurring once. The sequenced material came from blood, either unsorted or a sorted T cell fraction (not recorded which). These receptors all come from a male donor with ankylosing spondylitis. The CDR3 runs from the conserved cysteine through the conserved F or W. A D gene is named only where the DNA matches it firmly. Size values are once, few and many counts, or a class for expanded clones, and some rows have none.

v_call	clone_size	j_call	d_call	cdr3_aa	cdr3_nt
TRBV28	few	TRBJ2-7	TRBD1	CASSSAGTDSYEQYF	TGTGCCAGCAGTTCCGCCGGGACAGACTCCTACGAGCAGTACTTC
TRBV20-1	many	TRBJ1-2	-	CSARDHVALGYTF	TGCAGTGCTAGAGATCACGTGGCCTTGGGCTACACCTTC
TRBV20-1	-	TRBJ2-7	-	CSARRGAGAYEQYF	TGCAGTGCTAGAAGAGGGGCAGGTGCCTACGAGCAGTACTTC
TRBV5-1	many	TRBJ2-3	-	CASSGGRTTDTQYF	TGCGCCAGCAGTGGGGGGAGGACTACAGATACGCAGTATTTT
TRBV7-2	many	TRBJ1-1	-	CASSLDPLVRGAEAFF	TGTGCCAGCAGCTTAGACCCTCTGGTTAGGGGTGCTGAAGCTTTCTTT
TRBV20-1	many	TRBJ2-1	-	CSARDQPAAEQFF	TGCAGTGCTAGAGACCAGCCAGCGGCTGAGCAGTTCTTC
TRBV7-2	-	TRBJ2-7	-	CASSFLPSYEQYF	TGTGCCAGCAGCTTTTTGCCCTCCTACGAGCAGTACTTC
TRBV5-6	many	TRBJ1-5	-	CASSLYGGTSNQPQHF	TGTGCCAGCAGCTTGTATGGGGGCACCAGCAATCAGCCCCAGCATTTT
TRBV5-1	many	TRBJ2-7	TRBD2	CASRGTSGGPEQYF	TGCGCCAGCAGGGGGACTAGCGGGGGCCCGGAGCAGTACTTC
TRBV10-3	many	TRBJ2-5	TRBD2	CAISSSQWTSGGQETQYF	TGTGCCATCAGTAGCAGCCAATGGACTAGCGGGGGACAAGAGACCCAGTACTTC
TRBV24-1	few	TRBJ2-5	-	CATSAWEAGQETQYF	TGTGCCACCAGTGCCTGGGAGGCAGGGCAAGAGACCCAGTACTTC
TRBV12-3/TRBV12-4	many	TRBJ2-3	TRBD2	CASRVAGGADTQYF	TGTGCCAGCAGAGTAGCGGGGGGGGCAGATACGCAGTATTTT
TRBV7-9	few	TRBJ2-5	-	CASSLSRGGQETQYF	TGTGCCAGCAGCTTATCTCGGGGAGGACAAGAGACCCAGTACTTC
TRBV4-2	few	TRBJ2-3	TRBD2	CASSQDRLAGEGADTQYF	TGTGCCAGCAGCCAAGATAGACTAGCGGGAGAGGGGGCAGATACGCAGTATTTT
TRBV12-3/TRBV12-4	few	TRBJ2-1	TRBD1	CASSQGVEQFF	TGTGCCAGCAGCCAGGGGGTTGAGCAGTTCTTC
TRBV4-2	-	TRBJ2-5	TRBD1	CASSQGQGAWTQYF	TGTGCCAGCAGCCAGGGACAGGGGGCGTGGACCCAGTACTTC
TRBV5-1	few	TRBJ1-6	TRBD1	CASSSDRASPLHF	TGCGCCAGCAGTTCCGACAGGGCTTCACCCCTCCACTTT
TRBV20-1	few	TRBJ2-7	-	CSALTGRGSYEQYF	TGCAGTGCTCTGACAGGGCGGGGATCCTACGAGCAGTACTTC
TRBV12-3/TRBV12-4	many	TRBJ2-3	TRBD2	CASSPSGGRNTQYF	TGTGCCAGCAGTCCGAGCGGGGGGAGGAATACGCAGTATTTT
TRBV12-3/TRBV12-4	few	TRBJ2-1	-	CASRIGPYNEQFF	TGTGCCAGCAGAATAGGACCCTACAATGAGCAGTTCTTC
TRBV30	once	TRBJ2-2	TRBD2	CAWSTTGGTSGELFF	TGTGCCTGGAGTACTACGGGAGGGACGTCCGGGGAGCTGTTTTTT
TRBV10-3	-	TRBJ1-6	-	CAISEQGRNSPLHF	TGTGCCATCAGTGAGCAGGGGCGGAATTCACCCCTCCACTTT
TRBV12-3/TRBV12-4	many	TRBJ2-1	-	CASSSDSSYNEQFF	TGTGCCAGCAGTTCCGACAGCTCCTACAATGAGCAGTTCTTC
TRBV7-6	many	TRBJ2-1	-	CASSKGGLSYNEQFF	TGTGCCAGCAGCAAAGGGGGTCTCTCCTACAATGAGCAGTTCTTC
TRBV7-9	-	TRBJ1-2	TRBD1	CASRLSGGTGYTF	TGTGCCAGCAGACTATCAGGGGGCACTGGCTACACCTTC
TRBV15	few	TRBJ2-5	TRBD2	CATSNRLAGVETQYF	TGTGCCACCAGCAATCGACTAGCGGGGGTAGAGACCCAGTACTTC
TRBV29-1	few	TRBJ2-7	TRBD1	CSVLQGTYEQYF	TGCAGCGTTCTACAGGGGACCTACGAGCAGTACTTC
TRBV18	-	TRBJ2-7	-	CASSPPGGIGEQYF	TGTGCCAGCTCACCACCGGGGGGAATTGGCGAGCAGTACTTC
TRBV25-1	few	TRBJ2-1	-	CAIGGGAGYNEQFF	TGTGCCATCGGAGGTGGGGCGGGTTACAATGAGCAGTTCTTC
TRBV12-3/TRBV12-4	many	TRBJ1-2	-	CASSRGKEISGYTF	TGTGCCAGCTCCCGCGGGAAGGAGATCTCAGGCTACACCTTC
TRBV5-1	-	TRBJ1-1	-	CASSLGFRDTEAFF	TGCGCCAGCAGCTTGGGATTTCGGGACACCGAAGCTTTCTTT
TRBV6-5	-	TRBJ1-6	TRBD1	CASSYGTGSSPLHF	TGTGCCAGCAGTTACGGGACAGGGTCTTCACCCCTCCACTTT
TRBV20-1	few	TRBJ1-1	TRBD1	CSARDRGRGLQLNTEAFF	TGCAGTGCTAGAGATCGTGGCAGGGGGCTACAACTGAACACTGAAGCTTTCTTT
TRBV5-5	few	TRBJ2-5	-	CASSPRERDGLETQYF	TGTGCCAGCAGCCCCAGGGAGAGGGATGGGTTAGAGACCCAGTACTTC
TRBV15	-	TRBJ1-4	-	CATSRDEADEVPTNEKLFF	TGTGCCACCAGCAGAGATGAGGCAGACGAAGTTCCAACTAATGAAAAACTGTTTTTT
TRBV5-5	-	TRBJ2-5	TRBD2	CASSQEDKRGRTQYF	TGTGCCAGCAGCCAAGAAGATAAGCGGGGGAGGACCCAGTACTTC
TRBV20-1	-	TRBJ2-7	-	CSVPSQTEYEQYF	TGCAGTGTTCCCTCCCAAACCGAGTACGAGCAGTACTTC
TRBV6-5	few	TRBJ1-2	-	CASSYGGYGYTF	TGTGCCAGCAGTTACGGGGGCTATGGCTACACCTTC
TRBV12-3/TRBV12-4	many	TRBJ2-7	-	CASSPVDGWGYEQYF	TGTGCCAGCAGCCCAGTTGATGGCTGGGGCTACGAGCAGTACTTC
TRBV7-2	-	TRBJ1-5	-	CASSLVFGQANQPQHF	TGTGCCAGCAGCTTAGTATTTGGGCAGGCAAATCAGCCCCAGCATTTT
TRBV24-1	many	TRBJ2-1	TRBD1	CATSGDSSSSYNEQFF	TGTGCCACCAGTGGGGACAGTTCGAGCTCCTACAATGAGCAGTTCTTC
TRBV30	-	TRBJ2-7	TRBD1	CAWKGDRGRYEQYF	TGTGCCTGGAAGGGGGACAGGGGACGGTACGAGCAGTACTTC
TRBV20-1	few	TRBJ2-3	TRBD2	CSARDGSGRGGADTQYF	TGCAGTGCTAGAGATGGGAGCGGGCGGGGGGGCGCAGATACGCAGTATTTT
TRBV7-2	few	TRBJ1-2	-	CASSPPKGLYGYTF	TGTGCCAGCAGCCCCCCCAAGGGCCTCTATGGCTACACCTTC
TRBV6-5	-	TRBJ1-1	-	CASSLRAGVNTEAFF	TGTGCCAGCAGTCTACGGGCCGGGGTGAACACTGAAGCTTTCTTT
TRBV6-5	few	TRBJ2-7	TRBD1	CASSYTGQHYEQYF	TGTGCCAGCAGTTACACGGGACAGCACTACGAGCAGTACTTC
TRBV12-3/TRBV12-4	few	TRBJ2-2	TRBD2	CASRRGGTGELFF	TGTGCCAGCAGACGGGGGGGCACCGGGGAGCTGTTTTTT
TRBV20-1	-	TRBJ2-1	-	CSANRGFTGDGNEQFF	TGCAGTGCTAACCGAGGTTTTACGGGGGACGGCAATGAGCAGTTCTTC
TRBV20-1	few	TRBJ2-1	TRBD1	CSAWTGRSSYNEQFF	TGCAGTGCTTGGACAGGGAGGAGCTCCTACAATGAGCAGTTCTTC
TRBV6-6	-	TRBJ2-1	-	CASSYSNREQFF	TGTGCCAGCAGTTACTCGAATCGTGAGCAGTTCTTC
TRBV7-2	-	TRBJ2-3	TRBD2	CASSILASDTDTQYF	TGTGCCAGCAGCATACTAGCGTCAGACACAGATACGCAGTATTTT
TRBV15	many	TRBJ2-5	TRBD1	CATSRDRGETQYF	TGTGCCACCTCCCGGGACAGGGGAGAGACCCAGTACTTC